This T cell receptor (beta chain) was captured in a study of alternative splicing in chronic myeloid leukemia remission (TCRdb year 2020). Turning to the overall study: Remission specimens from the trials were collected at major or complete molecular response, at 12 or 24 months of TKI therapy. The RESIST (imatinib), ENESTxtnd (nilotinib) and PINNACLE (nilotinib plus pegylated interferon) trials supplied fewer than 10 diagnostic specimens along with matched remission specimens. RNA sequencing was used to profile peripheral blood obtained from chronic-phase CML patients at diagnosis and at remission, and the resulting profiles were compared with those of healthy donors. Nine CML samples, seven diagnostic and two matched remission, came from the French Persistem study. The female/male split was 11/5 for diagnosis samples, 8/3 for remission samples and 2/4 for controls. Trial diagnostic specimens were total leukocytes from peripheral blood collected in EDTA. For diagnosis, remission and control samples alike, total RNA was extracted from peripheral blood mononuclear cells using Trizol. Median ages were about 54 years at diagnosis, roughly 60 at remission and around 35 for healthy controls. What the work shows at the level of the full study, not this receptor alone: At remission, blood cell composition was found to be reconfigured to resemble that of lymphoid cell-enriched normal controls. Blood cell composition differed strongly depending on the timepoint, moving from an enrichment of myeloid progenitors at diagnosis to an enrichment of mature lymphoid cells at remission.

To prepare the library, bulk RNA-seq was applied. The TruSeq Stranded RNA sample prep kit was used to generate libraries of poly-A-enriched mRNA from an input of approximately 0.94 ug total RNA. Paired-end sequencing was carried out on a HiSeq 2500, and each sample was sequenced in triplicate. A read length of 125 nucleotides per mate was used for RNA-seq. The paper's processing steps were these. After trimming, reads were aligned to hg38 using STAR v2.7, and quality control was handled by FASTQC, RSeQC and multiqc. Salmon 0.14.1 was used to quantify gene expression levels as transcripts per million (TPM). Principal component analysis suggested that transcriptomic profiles were not driven by trial, library batch, sequencing batch, treatment regimen or sex. Each CDR3 protein sequence appears as one entry after TCRdb reprocessed the reads, and no DNA is included. The V and J calls were not made by the authors but by TCRdb's processing. Present in this sample are around 300 distinct CDR3 sequences, approximately 91% of which were seen just once. 20% to 25% of the sample is in the top ten clones.

Explained via the paper, the time point label denotes: major or complete molecular response after front-line TKI therapy. Roughly 16 CML patients were included in the patient cohort, and matched post-remission samples were retrieved for a subset of these patients. Based on the germline V gene, the CDR1 and CDR2 sequences are KGHSH and LQKENI. Counted from cysteine to phenylalanine, this CDR3 has 14 amino acids. The protein alone is recorded here. On this clonotype itself: There is no known antigen for this receptor.

The specimen was PBMCs or total blood leukocytes (not recorded which), collected during remission. The sequence links TRBV18 to TRBJ1-2. The source of this sequence is an adult with chronic myeloid leukemia. CDR3 sequence: CASSPTQINYGYTF.